This TCR beta chain was documented in a study of T cells after yellow fever vaccination. Study-level information: Researchers used SMART-Seq v4 Ultra Low Input to prepare fractions that had low cell numbers. Whole-study findings and limits: The booster saw the reappearance of most primary-vaccination clones (about 95% CD4, around 90% CD8). Contamination of FACS-sorted repertoires by abundant clonotypes from the bulk population could occur.

The table lists this clonotype with many counts. The target antigen is unknown. MiXCR, applied by TCRdb to the 5' RACE reads, yields one record per CDR3 protein. The data contain around 350,000 distinct CDR3 sequences, approximately 5.7% of them singletons. Trimming cost V 6 bases and J 2 bases, with 13 bases left between them. CDR1 SEHNR and CDR2 FQNEAQ come from the germline V gene (reference sequence). CDR3 size: 14 residues. The specimen was PBMCs, collected 5 days after the yellow fever booster vaccination. This clonotype was obtained from a man aged 25 to 40 who received the YFV17D yellow fever vaccine. The chain couples TRBV7-9 to TRBJ1-2; D is ambiguous. CDR3 nucleotides: TGTGCCAGCAGGCGACGGGGAGGGAACTATGGCTACACCTTC. This gives the protein CASRRRGGNYGYTF.